This T cell receptor (beta chain) was identified during a study of control samples from healthy donors and cancer patients. This CDR3 spans 14 amino acids. Germline CDR1 and CDR2: LNHDA and SQIVND (reference sequence). Trimming took 5 bases from V and 5 from J; bases not matched to a gene: 8. The assay was immunoSEQ multiplex PCR, and TCRdb's table has in-frame clones only and misses some. The repertoire holds about 270,000 clones, with around 80% as singletons. The gene calls are TRBV19 and TRBJ1-1; 7 positions agree with TRBD1. The TCR originated in a woman aged 60 to 75 with lung cancer. Sequenced: PBMCs. The DNA of the CDR3 is TGTGCCAGTAGTGCTCAGGGGGTCGGAACTGAAGCTTTCTTT. Translating gives CASSAQGVGTEAFF.